The 21 T cell receptor beta chains in this list originate from one sample, sequenced in a study of T cells in Graves' hyperthyroidism and ophthalmopathy. Regions amplified from RNA transcripts were the TCR beta CDR3 regions. The primer set for the first-round RT-PCR of the TCR CDR3 was HTBI. TCRdb reanalysed the multiplex PCR reads using MiXCR and keeps one entry per CDR3 protein. The sample yields fewer than 500,000 distinct CDR3 sequences, roughly 12% seen once. The sample consisted of blood. Receptors were obtained from a man in his thirties or forties with Graves' hyperthyroidism that later progressed to Graves' ophthalmopathy.

This clonotype occurred many times. The gene calls are TRBV2 and TRBJ1-1, with D perhaps TRBD1 (5 bases). V was shortened by 3 bases and J by 7 bases, with 6 bases between the two germline ends. CDR3 size: 11 residues. Per germline, CDR1 SNHLY and CDR2 FYNNEI. The CDR3 nucleotides read TGTGCCAGCAGTGACAGGGTTGAAGCTTTCTTT. Amino acids: CASSDRVEAFF.

This clonotype was seen only a few times. V gene TRBV7-9 combines with J gene TRBJ1-5; D possibly corresponds to TRBD1 (5 bases). CDR3 length equals 15 residues. V lost 1 base and J lost 5, with 12 bases in between. Germline V gene lookup returns CDR1 SEHNR and CDR2 FQNEAQ (reference sequence). Written as DNA, the CDR3 is TGTGCCAGCAGCTTAGATTGGGGGACCCATCAGCCCCAGCATTTT. It specifies CASSLDWGTHQPQHF.

There are a few counts of this clonotype. This chain joins TRBV5-1 and TRBJ2-7, with 9 bases aligning to TRBD1. This CDR3 comprises 15 residues. In germline, CDR1 is SGHRS, CDR2 YFSETQ. Trimming at V came to 4 bases and at J to 5 bases, leaving 10 bases not matched to a gene. CDR3 amino acids: CASSPGTGWGDEQYF. The DNA of the CDR3 is TGCGCCAGCAGCCCTGGGACAGGGTGGGGCGACGAGCAGTACTTC.

V and J are TRBV7-2 and TRBJ2-7, with 7 nucleotides matching TRBD1. The CDR3 contains 14 residues. Unmatched junction bases numbered 4, after V lost 3 bases and J lost 2 bases. The germline gives CDR1 SGHTA, CDR2 FQGNSA. This chain's CDR3 is CASSFGTDTYEQYF. CDR3 DNA sequence: TGTGCCAGCAGCTTCGGGACAGATACCTACGAGCAGTACTTC.

This clonotype was detected ten times or more. The chain links TRBV27 to TRBJ2-3, with TRBD2 matching 11 bases. The V and J ends lost 11 bases and 0 bases, in that order; junction bases with no gene match: 4. The germline V gene has CDR1 MNHEY and CDR2 SMNVEV (reference sequence). The CDR3 is 14 amino acids. The CDR3 loop reads CAASGGLSTDTQYF. CDR3 nucleotide sequence: TGTGCCGCTAGCGGGGGGCTTAGCACAGATACGCAGTATTTT.

This clonotype appeared many times. This chain connects TRBV10-3 to TRBJ1-5, with D hard to call. The CDR3 covers 16 residues. CDR1 is ENHRY, CDR2 SYGVKD, per germline. The V and J ends lost 0 bases and 4 bases respectively, with 13 bases between them. CDR3 protein: CAISESWANPNQPQHF. CDR3 in DNA: TGTGCCATCAGTGAGTCGTGGGCAAACCCAAATCAGCCCCAGCATTTT.

This sequence joins TRBV6-4 and TRBJ1-5; 10 bases agree with TRBD1. Germline CDR1 MRHNA, CDR2 SNTAGT. The CDR3 is 18 amino acids. The V and J ends lost 11 bases and 2 bases, in that order; junction bases with no gene match: 18. The CDR3 region is CAARLTGTGVFCNQPQHF. The CDR3 DNA reads as TGTGCCGCTCGATTAACCGGGACAGGGGTTTTTTGCAATCAGCCCCAGCATTTT.

This clonotype was observed a handful of times. J is TRBJ1-4 and V is TRBV3-1; 7 nucleotides match TRBD1. This CDR3 comprises 16 residues. Germline CDR1 is LGHDT and CDR2 is YNNKEL (reference sequence). V lost 6 bases to trimming and J lost 1 base; unmatched junction nucleotides: 8. CDR3 DNA: TGTGCCAGCAGACCGACAGGGTGGAGAACTAATGAAAAACTGTTTTTT. Translated: CASRPTGWRTNEKLFF.

The chain combines TRBV24-1 with TRBJ2-7, with D possibly TRBD1 on 5 matching bases. The germline CDR1 and CDR2 sequences are KGHDR and SFDVKD. The CDR3 loop spans 13 amino acids. Trimming shortened V by 1 base and J by 6 bases, and 9 bases separated the two germline ends. As DNA, the CDR3 is TGTGCCACCAGTGATTTCGGAAGGGGCGAGCAGTACTTC. Translation: CATSDFGRGEQYF.

J is TRBJ2-5 and V is TRBV27; D not certain. The CDR3 contains 10 residues. Deletions cut 5 bases from V and 7 bases from J, with 5 bases between. Germline CDR1 and CDR2: MNHEY and SMNVEV (reference sequence). The CDR3 region has the DNA TGTGCCAGCAGTCCCAGGACCCAGTACTTC. Translation gives CASSPRTQYF.

Ten or more counts support this clonotype. V usage is TRBV20-1 and J usage is TRBJ1-4; tentative D call: TRBD1 (6 bases). The V gene lost 6 bases and the J gene lost 10 bases, with 15 bases spanning the gap. This CDR3 comprises 12 residues. CDR1 is DFQATT and CDR2 is SNEGSKA in the germline V gene (reference sequence). The CDR3 here is CSADAGVGKLFF. DNA for the CDR3: TGCAGTGCGGATGCAGGGGTAGGAAAACTGTTTTTT.

The CDR3 protein is CASSLTPGTATDTQYF. The CDR3 DNA follows: TGTGCCAGCAGCTTAACACCCGGGACAGCCACAGATACGCAGTATTTT. V gene TRBV7-3 combines with J gene TRBJ2-3; TRBD1 agrees at 7 bases. The CDR3 has 16 residues. V lost 0 bases, J lost 2 bases, and 5 bases stayed unmatched. Per the germline V gene, CDR1 is SGHTA and CDR2 is FQGTGA.

The chain has TRBV5-6 and TRBJ1-2, with TRBD1 identical over 8 bases. The trim removed 0 bases at V and 7 bases at J, leaving 8 bases unmatched. CDR3 length: 15 amino acids. CDR1 SGHDT and CDR2 YYEEEE come from the germline V gene. CDR3 amino acids: CASSLEPQGAGGYTF. The DNA of the CDR3 is TGTGCCAGCAGCTTGGAACCCCAGGGGGCGGGTGGCTACACCTTC.

Ten or more counts support this clonotype. The V and J genes are TRBV7-2 and TRBJ2-2; D is possibly TRBD2 (5 bases). The CDR3 spans 13 residues. Germline CDR1 is SGHTA and CDR2 is FQGNSA. V lost 5 bases and J 6 bases, leaving 10 bases between the germline ends. DNA of the CDR3: TGTGCCAGCAGCCAGACGGGGTCCGGGGAGCTGTTTTTT. Translated: CASSQTGSGELFF.

The chain has TRBV6-2 or TRBV6-3 and TRBJ2-3, with a possible D match to TRBD2 (5 bases). With 0 bases removed from V and 4 bases from J, the gap between germline ends came to 14 bases. Germline V gives CDR1 MNHEY, CDR2 SVGEGT. This CDR3 contains 16 residues. Here the CDR3 DNA reads TGTGCCAGCAGTTACTCGTATCTAGCCGATCCAGATACGCAGTATTTT. Translation gives CASSYSYLADPDTQYF.

This clonotype was observed many times. V gene TRBV7-6 combines with J gene TRBJ2-2, with D maybe TRBD1 (5 bases). The CDR3 runs 13 residues. V was shortened by 5 bases and J by 6 bases, with 10 bases between the two germline ends. Per germline, CDR1 SGHVS and CDR2 FNYEAQ. The CDR3 DNA reads as TGTGCCAGCAGCCCGACAGTCGCCGGGGAGCTGTTTTTT. Translation: CASSPTVAGELFF.

This clonotype was recorded many times. The genes are TRBV6-5 and TRBJ1-1; the D is unclear. The CDR3 contains 13 residues. The V and J ends lost 4 bases and 3 bases respectively, with 9 bases between them. The germline V gene encodes CDR1 MNHEY and CDR2 SVGAGI. The DNA for the CDR3 is TGTGCCAGCAGTTTCGGACGGGACACTGAAGCTTTCTTT. Its translation is CASSFGRDTEAFF.

This clonotype showed up many times. The rearrangement uses TRBV7-2 and TRBJ1-2; no clear D gene. The ends were cut back, 2 bases at V and 2 bases at J, with 12 bases in the middle. Germline loops: CDR1 SGHTA, CDR2 FQGNSA. The CDR3 covers 15 residues. The CDR3 is CASSLMYGQNYGYTF. The CDR3 region has the DNA TGTGCCAGCAGCTTAATGTACGGGCAGAACTATGGCTACACCTTC.

With regard to this clonotype: One base away lies a much larger clone, so this may be a sequencing read error. The chain has TRBV7-6 and TRBJ2-7; D is undetermined. Per the germline V gene, CDR1 is SGHVS and CDR2 is FNYEAQ. The CDR3 covers 14 residues. CDR3 amino acids: CASSLEQATYEQCF. As DNA, the CDR3 is TGTGCCAGCAGCTTAGAGCAGGCCACCTACGAGCAGTGCTTC.

The gene calls are TRBV10-3 and TRBJ2-7; 10 nucleotides match TRBD1. The CDR3 is 15 amino acids. Looked up from germline, CDR1 is ENHRY and CDR2 is SYGVKD. With V trimmed by 6 bases and J by 6 bases, 11 bases remained unmatched. Written as DNA, the CDR3 is TGTGCCATCAGACACCGGGACAGGGGTCTGGCCGAGCAGTACTTC. Amino acids: CAIRHRDRGLAEQYF.

This clonotype was detected only a few times. This chain joins TRBV6-5 and TRBJ2-7; D is undetermined. The CDR3 sequence is 14 residues long. V lost 5 bases and J lost 2, with 13 bases in between. Per germline, CDR1 MNHEY and CDR2 SVGAGI. In DNA form, the CDR3 reads TGTGCCAGCAGTGGCTCCGAGTCACCCTACGAGCAGTACTTC. Its translation: CASSGSESPYEQYF.